Following are 17 T cell receptor beta chains from one sample sequenced in a study of control samples from healthy donors and cancer patients. Profiled with immunoSEQ multiplex PCR; TCRdb holds only in-frame clones, not every one. The table includes around 150,000 clones, about nine tenths detected once. Sequencing input: blood. The receptor source for this set is a man under 40 in good health.

The V and J genes are TRBV5-4 and TRBJ2-1; D is ambiguous. Germline lookup yields CDR1 SGHNT and CDR2 YYREEE (reference sequence). The CDR3 totals 15 residues. V was cut by 5 bases and J by 0 bases, with 12 bases left in between. CDR3 bases: TGTGCCAGCAGAGAATCGATGAGCTCCTACAATGAGCAGTTCTTC. It translates to CASRESMSSYNEQFF.

This chain joins TRBV4-3 and TRBJ2-1; D is tentatively TRBD1 or TRBD2 (5 bases each). The CDR3 covers 14 residues. Germline CDR1 is LGHNA and CDR2 is YSLEER. Trimming took 6 bases from V and 10 from J, leaving 19 bases between them. CDR3 coding DNA: TGCGCCAGCAGTCCTGGAACGGGACGACGAGAGCAGTTCTTC. Residues: CASSPGTGRREQFF.

V usage is TRBV7-3 and J usage is TRBJ2-1, with TRBD2 matching over 12 bases. This CDR3 is 14 amino acids long. V was clipped by 5 bases and J by 13 bases; unmatched bases: 9. Per germline, CDR1 SGHTA and CDR2 FQGTGA. CDR3 region: CASSPSTSGSEQFF. In DNA, the CDR3 is TGTGCCAGCAGCCCCTCGACTAGCGGGAGTGAACAGTTCTTC.

The chain combines TRBV7-9 with TRBJ2-7; 9 bases match TRBD1. CDR3 size: 15 residues. The germline CDR1 and CDR2 sequences are SEHNR and FQNEAQ (reference sequence). Germline trimming cut 5 bases from V and 4 bases from J; bases unmatched to any gene: 9. CDR3 amino acids: CASSAGTGLRYEQYF. CDR3 coding DNA: TGTGCCAGCAGCGCAGGGACAGGGTTGAGATACGAGCAGTACTTC.

The chain recombines TRBV7-2 with TRBJ2-5; D is unresolved. There are 14 residues in the CDR3. V dropped 5 bases and J dropped 0 bases, with 10 bases sitting between them. Germline V gives CDR1 SGHTA, CDR2 FQGNSA. CDR3 protein: CASSLMVNQETQYF. The CDR3 coding sequence is TGTGCCAGCAGCCTTATGGTAAACCAAGAGACCCAGTACTTC.

The J gene is TRBJ1-5, the V gene TRBV27; D possibly corresponds to TRBD1 (5 bases). This CDR3 contains 15 residues. The germline gives CDR1 MNHEY, CDR2 SMNVEV (reference sequence). V dropped 0 bases and J dropped 6 bases, with 12 bases sitting between them. As DNA, the CDR3 is TGTGCCAGCAGTTTATCGTGGGGGGACCGTCAGCCCCAGCATTTT. This codes for CASSLSWGDRQPQHF.

V and J are TRBV29-1 and TRBJ2-2; 12 bases agree with TRBD2. The CDR3 spans 15 residues. Trimming took 7 bases from V and 4 from J; bases not matched to a gene: 7. CDR1 is SQVTM and CDR2 is ANQGSEA in the germline V gene. CDR3: CSARLAGVVTGELFF. The CDR3 nucleotides are TGCAGCGCCAGACTAGCGGGAGTAGTCACCGGGGAGCTGTTTTTT.

This chain joins TRBV19 and TRBJ2-7; 8 positions match TRBD1. Germline V lookup: CDR1 LNHDA, CDR2 SQIVND (reference sequence). The V and J ends lost 6 bases and 7 bases, in that order; junction bases with no gene match: 5. The CDR3 sequence is 12 residues long. The CDR3 coding sequence is TGTGCCAGTAGCCGGGACAGGTTAGAGCAGTACTTC. Its protein is CASSRDRLEQYF.

The V call is TRBV19, the J call TRBJ1-1; no clear D gene. Germline-derived CDR1 and CDR2 are LNHDA and SQIVND (reference sequence). The CDR3 loop spans 13 amino acids. Trimming cost V 5 bases and J 4 bases, with 11 bases left between them. DNA for the CDR3: TGTGCCAGTAGTGCTAGGACGGTCACTGAAGCTTTCTTT. This sequence encodes CASSARTVTEAFF.

The rearrangement joins TRBV24-1 to TRBJ2-3; the match to TRBD2 covers 8 bases. The V gene's germline CDR1 is KGHDR and CDR2 SFDVKD. Germline trimming cut 2 bases from V and 2 bases from J; bases unmatched to any gene: 5. CDR3 length equals 16 residues. CDR3 amino acids: CATSDSGGRNTDTQYF. CDR3 bases: TGTGCCACCAGTGATTCGGGCGGGAGGAACACAGATACGCAGTATTTT.

CDR3 sequence: CASSYLHFDEQYF. CDR3 nucleotide sequence: TGTGCCAGCAGTTATTTACACTTTGACGAGCAGTACTTC. This sequence joins TRBV6-5 and TRBJ2-7; no definite D call. This CDR3 comprises 13 residues. Per germline, CDR1 MNHEY and CDR2 SVGAGI. Trimming took 3 bases from V and 5 from J, leaving 11 bases between them.

The CDR3 here is CASSIGAETVSYEQYF. For the CDR3, the DNA is TGTGCCAGTAGTATTGGGGCCGAGACGGTGTCCTACGAGCAGTACTTC. The chain is built from TRBV19 and TRBJ2-7; TRBD1 might be the D (5 bases). V was cut by 3 bases and J by 1 base, with 16 bases left in between. This CDR3 contains 16 residues. Looked up from germline, CDR1 is LNHDA and CDR2 is SQIVND (reference sequence).

This chain links TRBV5-8 with TRBJ1-3; D may be TRBD1 (5 bases). Trimming took 4 bases from V and 7 from J, leaving 21 bases between them. CDR1 is SGHTS, CDR2 YDEGEE, per germline. The CDR3 runs to 16 residues. The CDR3 coding sequence is TGTGCCAGCAGCGGTCGGGGACTAGCAGGGAGCAACACCATATATTTT. Protein sequence: CASSGRGLAGSNTIYF. Full variable domain (outside the CDR3, taken from reference TRBV5-8 and TRBJ1-3): EAGVTQSPTHLIKTRGQQATLRCSPISGHTSVYWYQQALGLGLQFLLWYDEGEERNRGNFPPRFSGRQFPNYSSELNVNALELEDSALYLCASSGRGLAGSNTIYFGEGSWLTVV.

For the CDR3, the DNA is TGTGCCAGCAGCCCACCCCCGGGACAGGGGCCCGGAAACACCATATATTTT. Protein: CASSPPPGQGPGNTIYF. J is TRBJ1-3 and V is TRBV9; 10 bases fit TRBD1. The CDR3 totals 17 residues. V shed 4 bases, J shed 4 bases, and the junction held 11 bases outside the gene matches. Germline V gene data show CDR1 as SGDLS and CDR2 as YYNGEE.

This sequence joins TRBV4-3 and TRBJ2-7, with 9 bases lining up with TRBD1. The CDR3 consists of 14 residues. V gave up 4 bases and J gave up 7 bases; unmatched junction bases: 8. Per the germline V gene, CDR1 is LGHNA and CDR2 is YSLEER. The CDR3 sequence: CASSPDRGPGEQYF. The CDR3 nucleotides are TGCGCCAGCAGCCCGGACAGGGGACCTGGGGAGCAGTACTTC.

This sequence joins TRBV5-4 and TRBJ1-3; D is unresolved. Between the trimmed V and J ends, which lost 5 bases and 4 bases, there was a span of 13 bases. There are 14 residues in the CDR3. Per the germline V gene, CDR1 is SGHNT and CDR2 is YYREEE (reference sequence). CDR3 nucleotides: TGTGCCAGCAGTCAGAAAGGGATAGGAAACACCATATATTTT. This gives the protein CASSQKGIGNTIYF.

This sequence joins TRBV6-6 and TRBJ1-6; D gene unclear. V lost 6 bases and J lost 0, with 12 bases in between. Germline assignment: CDR1 MNHNY and CDR2 SVGAGI (reference sequence). The CDR3 sequence is 16 residues long. CDR3 region: CASRPSGSSYNSPLHF. The CDR3 region has the DNA TGTGCCAGCAGGCCGAGCGGGAGCTCCTATAATTCACCCCTCCACTTT.